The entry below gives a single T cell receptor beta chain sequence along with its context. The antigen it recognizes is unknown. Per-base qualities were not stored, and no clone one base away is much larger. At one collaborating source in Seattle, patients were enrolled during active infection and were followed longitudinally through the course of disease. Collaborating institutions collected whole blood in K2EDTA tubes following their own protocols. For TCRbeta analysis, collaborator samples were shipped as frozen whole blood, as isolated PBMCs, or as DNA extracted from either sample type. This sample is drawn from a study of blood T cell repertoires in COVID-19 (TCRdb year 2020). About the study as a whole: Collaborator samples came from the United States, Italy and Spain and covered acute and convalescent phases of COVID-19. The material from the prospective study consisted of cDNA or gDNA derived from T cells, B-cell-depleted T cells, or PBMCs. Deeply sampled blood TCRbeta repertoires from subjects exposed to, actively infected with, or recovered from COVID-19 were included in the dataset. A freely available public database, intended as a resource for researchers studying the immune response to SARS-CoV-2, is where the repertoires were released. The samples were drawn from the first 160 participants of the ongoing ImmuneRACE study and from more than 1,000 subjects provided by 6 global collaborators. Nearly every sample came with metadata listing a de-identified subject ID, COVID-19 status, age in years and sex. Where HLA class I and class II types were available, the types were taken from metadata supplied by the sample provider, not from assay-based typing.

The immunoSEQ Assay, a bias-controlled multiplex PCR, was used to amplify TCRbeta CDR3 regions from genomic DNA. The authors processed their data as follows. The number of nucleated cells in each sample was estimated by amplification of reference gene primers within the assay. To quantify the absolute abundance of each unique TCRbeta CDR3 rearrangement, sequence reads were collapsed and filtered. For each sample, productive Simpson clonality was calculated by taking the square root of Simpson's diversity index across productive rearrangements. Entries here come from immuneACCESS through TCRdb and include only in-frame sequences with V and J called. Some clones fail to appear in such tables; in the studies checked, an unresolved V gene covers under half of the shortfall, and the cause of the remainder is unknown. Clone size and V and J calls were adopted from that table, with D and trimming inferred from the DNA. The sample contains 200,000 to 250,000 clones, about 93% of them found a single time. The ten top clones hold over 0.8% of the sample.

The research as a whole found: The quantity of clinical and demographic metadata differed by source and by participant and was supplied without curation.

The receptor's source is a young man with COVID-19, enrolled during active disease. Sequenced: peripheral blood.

At the DNA level, the sequence is TGTGCCAGCAGCTTCCCATCGGACAAGGCTAGCACAGATACGCAGTATTTT. Its protein reads: CASSFPSDKASTDTQYF. The rearranged chain carries TRBV7-9 and TRBJ2-3; a tentative D call is TRBD1 (5 bases match). The germline V gene (reference sequence) sets CDR1 to SEHNR and CDR2 to FQNEAQ. Trimming at the junction amounts to 3 bases on V and 0 bases on J, and the germline ends lie 16 bases apart. The CDR3 goes from the cysteine to the phenylalanine over 17 residues. The sequence is cut down to CDR3 DNA, 51 bases in frame from base 1.